This T cell receptor (beta chain) derives from a study of T cell responses to AZD1222 COVID-19 vaccine. Study observations and caveats: Sampled repertoires all dated from after the peak T cell response. Two AZD1222 doses significantly raised spike-specific TCR breadth and depth over controls.

The data were produced by immunoSEQ multiplex PCR, yet TCRdb's version contains in-frame clones alone and is incomplete. The repertoire includes about 50,000 clones, about 74% of them detected once, and under 7.5% sits in the top ten. A remark on this clone: Its target is not known.

The input for sequencing was peripheral blood, taken on day 0 of AZD1222 vaccination. This receptor was obtained from an adult in good health.

The DNA for the CDR3 is TGTGCCAGTAGTGTCCAAGACGGGGGCTACTCTGGAAACACCATATATTTT. It encodes CASSVQDGGYSGNTIYF. This rearrangement joins TRBV19 to TRBJ1-3; D may be TRBD1 (6 bases). The CDR3 consists of 17 residues. CDR1 is LNHDA and CDR2 is SQIVND in the germline V gene (reference sequence). V shed 5 bases and J shed 0 bases, with 17 bases lying between them. The entire variable domain, with the rest obtained from reference TRBV19 and TRBJ1-3, is as follows: DGGITQSPKYLFRKEGQNVTLSCEQNLNHDAMYWYRQDPGQGLRLIYYSQIVNDFQKGDIAEGYSVSREKKESFPLTVTSAQKNPTAFYLCASSVQDGGYSGNTIYFGEGSWLTVV.